A single sample gave rise to the 30 T cell receptor beta chains below, sequenced in a study of liver allograft versus peripheral blood T cells. At the level of the study: Transplanted livers held T cell receptor repertoires, and these were compared with repertoires in recipients' peripheral blood.

Each CDR3 protein is one row after TCRdb ran MiXCR on the reads. The sample contains about 8,300 distinct CDR3 sequences, around 19% of which appear only once. All receptors come from a human patient who had a liver transplant. Some T cells may have come from the graft donor.

This clonotype ranks as medium-sized (0.01 to 0.1%). The V gene is TRBV27, the J gene TRBJ1-6; 9 bases match TRBD1. The ends lost 6 bases at V and 7 bases at J; junction bases unmatched: 7. The CDR3 loop spans 15 amino acids. Germline CDR1 is MNHEY and CDR2 is SMNVEV (reference sequence). The CDR3 sequence is CASSPRQGVNSPLHF. The CDR3 DNA reads as TGTGCCAGCAGCCCCCGACAGGGGGTCAATTCACCCCTCCACTTT.

This clonotype is labeled as medium-sized. V is TRBV19 and J is TRBJ1-1; D not certain. V lost 9 bases and J lost 5, with 10 bases in between. Germline CDR1 reads LNHDA; CDR2 reads SQIVND (reference sequence). The CDR3 is 11 amino acids. In DNA form, the CDR3 reads TGTGCCAGCATTCTGGGGACTGAAGCTTTCTTT. Protein: CASILGTEAFF. Combining the CDR3 with reference TRBV19 and TRBJ1-1 gives the whole variable domain DGGITQSPKYLFRKEGQNVTLSCEQNLNHDAMYWYRQDPGQGLRLIYYSQIVNDFQKGDIAEGYSVSREKKESFPLTVTSAQKNPTAFYLCASILGTEAFFGQGTRLTVV.

Of note for this clonotype: This may arise from a read error, as a much more abundant clone is one base away. V is TRBV15 and J is TRBJ1-1; weak D call: TRBD1 (6 bases). V was pared by 7 bases and J by 1 base, with 13 bases between. This CDR3 has 14 amino acids. Germline V CDR1 and CDR2: LNHNV, YYDKDF (reference sequence). Here the CDR3 reads CATTRGGENTEAFF. The CDR3 DNA is TGTGCCACCACGAGGGGGGGGGAGAACACTGAAGCTTTCTTT.

V gene TRBV6-1 combines with J gene TRBJ1-2, with unresolved D. The germline V gene has CDR1 MNHNS and CDR2 SASEGT. This CDR3 region has 17 residues. Trimming stripped 5 bases from V and 4 bases from J, with 23 bases between. CDR3: CASSPSNPHLLGYGYTF. The CDR3 coding sequence is TGTGCCAGCAGTCCCTCCAACCCCCATCTCCTCGGCTATGGCTACACCTTC.

Details on this clonotype: It may be a read error: a sequence one base away is much more abundant. This chain joins TRBV6-5 and TRBJ2-1; unclear D gene. CDR3 length: 14 residues. Germline V gene sequence: CDR1 MNHEY, CDR2 SVGAGI. The CDR3 region is CVSRTRTAANEQFF. The CDR3 region has the DNA TGTGTCAGCAGGACCAGGACCGCTGCCAATGAGCAGTTCTTC.

This clonotype was picked up a small number of times. The chain has TRBV6-1 and TRBJ2-3, with unresolved D. Trimming removed 4 bases at V and 3 bases at J, with 14 bases between. The germline V gene has CDR1 MNHNS and CDR2 SASEGT. CDR3 length: 15 amino acids. This CDR3 is CASSARTVYTDTQYF. The CDR3 region has the DNA TGTGCCAGCAGTGCGAGGACCGTCTATACAGATACGCAGTATTTT.

This clonotype has only a few counts. An end of the junction does not agree with germline; a read error may underlie this. The chain combines TRBV19 with TRBJ1-2; no reliable D call. CDR3 length equals 11 residues. The germline CDR1 and CDR2 sequences are LNHDA and SQIVND (reference sequence). This CDR3 reads CASSIDTVRRF. Written as DNA, the CDR3 is TGTGCCAGTAGTATAGATACGGTACGGCGCTTC.

The rearrangement links TRBV7-9 to TRBJ2-1; no clear D gene. Germline values: CDR1 SEHNR, CDR2 FQNEAQ (reference sequence). The CDR3 consists of 14 residues. Trimming removed 5 bases from V and 5 bases from J, with 13 bases in between. The CDR3 bases are TGTGCCAGCAGCCCCCCGGTTGGGGACAATGAGCAGTTCTTC. Translation gives CASSPPVGDNEQFF.

Sample share makes this clonotype medium-sized (0.01 to 0.1%). The chain employs TRBV10-3 and TRBJ1-6; a weak D match, TRBD1 (6 bases). This CDR3 region has 14 residues. The germline V gene has CDR1 ENHRY and CDR2 SYGVKD. V lost 6 bases, J lost 6 bases, and 12 bases lay in between. The CDR3 DNA follows: TGTGCCATCAGAGAAGGGGGAGGTAATTCACCCCTCCACTTT. This sequence encodes CAIREGGGNSPLHF.

The V call is TRBV10-1, the J call TRBJ2-1; the match to TRBD2 covers 7 bases. The ends lost 4 bases at V and 9 bases at J; junction bases unmatched: 0. The CDR3 covers 11 residues. Germline V CDR1 and CDR2: WNHNN, SYGVQD (reference sequence). As DNA, the CDR3 is TGCGCCAGCAGTGGGGGGGGTGAGCAGTTCTTC. Protein sequence: CASSGGGEQFF.

This clonotype is categorized as medium-sized. This chain uses TRBV6-1 with TRBJ1-5, with 9 bases that match TRBD1. The CDR3 is 15 residues long. CDR1 and CDR2 from the germline V gene are MNHNS and SASEGT. V lost 5 bases, J lost 5 bases, and 7 bases stayed unmatched. In DNA, the CDR3 is TGTGCCAGCAGTTCCCCCGGGACAGGGTATCAGCCCCAGCATTTT. Translating it yields CASSSPGTGYQPQHF.

The V call is TRBV11-2, the J call TRBJ2-1; D is uncertain. Looked up from germline, CDR1 is SGHAT and CDR2 is FQNNGV. The CDR3 has 12 amino acids. V was shortened by 9 bases and J by 8 bases, with 14 bases between the two germline ends. In nucleotides, the CDR3 is TGTGCCAGTCGGAGAGGATTGGATGAGCAGTTCTTC. As protein: CASRRGLDEQFF.

This clonotype is labeled as medium-sized. The rearrangement joins TRBV29-1 to TRBJ1-1, with TRBD1 matching 7 bases. This CDR3 comprises 13 residues. CDR1 and CDR2 (germline): SQVTM, ANQGSEA. J gave up 3 bases and V 4 bases, and 5 bases lay outside the gene matches. In DNA, the CDR3 is TGCAGCGTTGGACAGGGAGGGGACACTGAAGCTTTCTTT. It codes for CSVGQGGDTEAFF.

The V call is TRBV3-1, the J call TRBJ2-3; D unresolved. The CDR3 extends over 15 amino acids. Germline loops: CDR1 LGHDT, CDR2 YNNKEL (reference sequence). Trimming pared 1 base from V and 4 bases from J, leaving 12 bases between. CDR3: CASSQGPTPPDTQYF. The CDR3 DNA reads as TGTGCCAGCAGCCAAGGCCCAACCCCCCCAGATACGCAGTATTTT.

The table lists this clonotype with many counts. This chain connects TRBV15 to TRBJ2-1; D not certain. Trimming shortened V by 1 base and J by 6 bases, and 16 bases separated the two germline ends. Germline CDR1 and CDR2: LNHNV and YYDKDF (reference sequence). This CDR3 has 16 amino acids. The CDR3 DNA reads TGTGCCACCAGCAGAGGAAGGGCGGAAGGGCCCAATGAGCAGTTCTTC. Its translation is CATSRGRAEGPNEQFF.

This clonotype was found many times. The chain joins TRBV28 to TRBJ1-4; 10 bases map to TRBD1. Germline V CDR1 and CDR2: MDHEN, SYDVKM. Losses at the gene ends were 7 bases for V and 12 bases for J; bases not matched to a gene: 5. This CDR3 has 12 amino acids. Here the CDR3 DNA reads TGTGCCAGCACCCCGACAGGGGGCGAACTGTTTTTT. Protein: CASTPTGGELFF.

Relative to its sample, this clonotype is medium-sized. The CDR3 nucleotides read TGTGCCAGTCAAGGGACGGGACAGGCCTCCCCCTACGAGCAGTACTTC. It yields the protein CASQGTGQASPYEQYF. The J gene is TRBJ2-7, the V gene TRBV19, with TRBD1 matching over 8 bases. CDR1 and CDR2 from the germline V gene are LNHDA and SQIVND (reference sequence). The CDR3 runs 16 residues. With 8 bases clipped from V and 2 bases from J, the junction kept 14 bases outside the gene matches.

V gene TRBV7-2 combines with J gene TRBJ1-5, with 9 bases identical to TRBD1. Germline V gene lookup returns CDR1 SGHTA and CDR2 FQGNSA. The CDR3 extends over 14 amino acids. Losses at the gene ends were 1 base for V and 6 bases for J; bases not matched to a gene: 1. In DNA form, the CDR3 reads TGTGCCAGCAGCTTAGGACAGGGGGTTCAGCCCCAGCATTTT. Its translation: CASSLGQGVQPQHF.

The J gene is TRBJ2-1, the V gene TRBV12-3 or TRBV12-4; 9 nucleotides line up with TRBD1. This CDR3 spans 16 amino acids. V lost 3 bases and J lost 5; bases outside the gene matches: 8. CDR3 DNA sequence: TGTGCCAGCAGTTTTCCCACAGGGGGCGCCGACAATGAGCAGTTCTTC. This encodes CASSFPTGGADNEQFF.

This clonotype is a singleton in its sample. This chain joins TRBV9 and TRBJ2-1, with 11 positions matching TRBD1. The CDR3 consists of 15 residues. The V gene's germline CDR1 is SGDLS and CDR2 YYNGEE. The V and J ends lost 3 bases and 7 bases, in that order; junction bases with no gene match: 6. CDR3 coding DNA: TGTGCCAGCAGCGCTGGGACAGGGGGTACAAATGAGCAGTTCTTC. This codes for CASSAGTGGTNEQFF.

The genes are TRBV6-5 and TRBJ2-7; tentatively, D is TRBD1 (5 bases). This CDR3 region has 15 residues. Between the trimmed V and J ends, which lost 6 bases and 3 bases, there was a span of 18 bases. In germline, CDR1 is MNHEY, CDR2 SVGAGI. The CDR3 region has the DNA TGTGCCAGCAGCTCTACCCCAGGGAAAGACTACGAGCAGTACTTC. This translates into CASSSTPGKDYEQYF.

The chain carries TRBV7-9 and TRBJ1-1, with D uncertain. CDR1 and CDR2 (germline): SEHNR, FQNEAQ (reference sequence). Trimming removed 2 bases from V and 4 bases from J, with 14 bases in between. This CDR3 comprises 15 residues. The CDR3 bases are TGTGCCAGCAGCTTAAGGAAGGGAAGAGGCACTGAAGCTTTCTTT. Encoded protein: CASSLRKGRGTEAFF.

This clonotype was counted between two and nine times. V is TRBV5-5 and J is TRBJ1-2; no clear D. The CDR3 is made up of 15 amino acids. Germline-derived CDR1 and CDR2 are SGHKS and YYEKEE (reference sequence). Trimming pared 1 base from V and 6 bases from J, leaving 16 bases between. The CDR3 reads CASSLYSGPGDGYTF. The CDR3 nucleotides read TGTGCCAGCAGCTTGTACTCCGGGCCGGGTGATGGCTACACCTTC.

As to this clonotype: The junction differs from germline at one of its ends, possibly a read error. V is TRBV27 and J is TRBJ2-3; TRBD2 aligns across 9 bases. Germline V gene sequence: CDR1 MNHEY, CDR2 SMNVEV (reference sequence). This CDR3 is built from 16 residues. The chain's CDR3 is CASSLSPAGGPDRQYF. The CDR3 DNA follows: TGTGCCAGCAGTTTATCCCCAGCGGGGGGCCCAGATAGGCAGTATTTT.

Sample share makes this clonotype medium-sized (0.01 to 0.1%). This sequence joins TRBV6-2 or TRBV6-3 and TRBJ2-6, with 7 positions matching TRBD1. Unmatched junction bases numbered 3, after V lost 2 bases and J lost 2 bases. Germline CDR1 MNHEY, CDR2 SVGEGT. This CDR3 contains 16 residues. The CDR3 nucleotides are TGTGCCAGCAGTTACGAGGGGGCTACTGGGGCCAACGTCCTGACTTTC. It translates to CASSYEGATGANVLTF.

This clonotype was detected a few times. The chain links TRBV19 to TRBJ2-7, with D possibly matching TRBD2 (7 bases). The CDR3 extends over 15 amino acids. From germline, CDR1 is LNHDA and CDR2 SQIVND (reference sequence). Trimming stripped 8 bases from V and 4 bases from J, with 21 bases between. CDR3 protein: CASHRTGGALYEQYF. The CDR3, as DNA: TGTGCCAGTCATCGAACTGGGGGGGCCCTATACGAGCAGTACTTC.

This clonotype appeared many times. This sequence joins TRBV25-1 and TRBJ1-1, with unresolved D. The V end was cut by 3 bases, the J end by 8 bases, with 16 bases between. The germline V gene has CDR1 MGHDK and CDR2 SYGVNS. The CDR3 sequence is 14 residues long. CDR3 nucleotide sequence: TGTGCCAGCAGTGAGGGAAGGACCCCACTCGAAGCTTTCTTT. It yields the protein CASSEGRTPLEAFF.

Points on this clonotype: A far larger clone is just one base off, so this is likely a read error. V and J are TRBV10-3 and TRBJ1-1; D remains unclear. CDR1 ENHRY and CDR2 SYGVKD come from the germline V gene. The CDR3 has 15 residues. Trimming took off 4 bases at V and 1 base at J, with 13 bases between the two ends. The CDR3: CAISVGPGRNTEAFF. The CDR3 DNA reads as TGTGCCATCAGTGTAGGACCCGGACGGAACACTGAAGCTTTCTTT.

CDR3 in DNA: TGTGCCAGCAGTTACTCTACCGGGGGGGGCTACACCTTC. Its translation: CASSYSTGGGYTF. The chain uses TRBV6-5 and TRBJ1-2; TRBD1 is a possible D gene (5 bases). Germline-derived CDR1 and CDR2 are MNHEY and SVGAGI. This CDR3 has 13 amino acids. Deletions cut 0 bases from V and 8 bases from J, with 10 bases between.

The J gene is TRBJ1-1, the V gene TRBV12-5; D possibly corresponds to TRBD1 (5 bases). The CDR3 consists of 14 residues. Germline loops: CDR1 LGHNT, CDR2 FRNRAP. Trimming pared 4 bases from V and 5 bases from J, leaving 14 bases between. This CDR3 is CASGSKGAGTEAFF. The CDR3 DNA reads as TGTGCTAGTGGTTCAAAAGGGGCAGGGACTGAAGCTTTCTTT.